The T cell receptor beta chain described here comes from a study of cytomegalovirus exposure and HLA in healthy donors. The CDR3 extends over 14 amino acids. The trim removed 4 bases at V and 4 bases at J, leaving 6 bases unmatched. From germline, CDR1 is SGHRS and CDR2 YFSETQ. Findings of the study overall: According to the study, 160 or so TCR beta chains were cytomegalovirus-associated. Diagnosis of cytomegalovirus status made by the classifier reportedly showed high specificity and sensitivity. When the data were analyzed later, several of the most significant clusters appeared to be linked to common viral pathogens.

The PCR contained 60 Vbeta and 13 Jbeta primers. Sequencing was performed with immunoSEQ multiplex PCR; in TCRdb, only in-frame clones are kept and a portion is missing. The sample contains 140,000 or so clones, about two thirds of which appear only once. This clone has only one observation. Its antigen is still unknown. The genes are TRBV5-1 and TRBJ1-1, with 8 bases identical to TRBD1. Source material: PBMCs. This receptor was obtained from a man aged 40-50 years in good health and CMV-seronegative. CDR3 nucleotides: TGCGCCAGCAGCCCGGACAGGGAGGTCACTGAAGCTTTCTTT. Translating it yields CASSPDREVTEAFF.